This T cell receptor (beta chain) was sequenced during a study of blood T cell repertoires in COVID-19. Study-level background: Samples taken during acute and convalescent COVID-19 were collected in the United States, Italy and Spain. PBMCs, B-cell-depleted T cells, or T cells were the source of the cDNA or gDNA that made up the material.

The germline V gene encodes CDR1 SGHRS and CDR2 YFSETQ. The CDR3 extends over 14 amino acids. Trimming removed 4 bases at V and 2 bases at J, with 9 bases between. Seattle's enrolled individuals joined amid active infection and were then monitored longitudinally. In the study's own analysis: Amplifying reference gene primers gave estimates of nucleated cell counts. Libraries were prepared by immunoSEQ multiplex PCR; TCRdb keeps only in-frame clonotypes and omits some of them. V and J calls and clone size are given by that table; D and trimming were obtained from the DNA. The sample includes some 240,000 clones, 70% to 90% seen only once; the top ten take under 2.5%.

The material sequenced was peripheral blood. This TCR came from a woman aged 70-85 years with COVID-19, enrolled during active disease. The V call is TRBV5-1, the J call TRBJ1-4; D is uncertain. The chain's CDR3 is CASSPFVTNEKLFF. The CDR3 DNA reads TGCGCCAGCAGCCCTTTCGTGACTAATGAAAAACTGTTTTTT.